This TCR beta chain derives from a study of patients and donors after allogeneic stem cell transplantation. Via MiXCR, TCRdb re-called the RT-PCR reads, giving one row per CDR3 protein. The sample lists over 400,000 distinct CDR3 sequences; about a sixth were seen once. Germline lookup yields CDR1 SGHDT and CDR2 YYEEEE. The V end lost 3 bases, the J end lost 0 bases, and 17 bases lay between the germline ends. The CDR3 covers 17 residues. This clonotype was detected only a few times. This TCR derives from a human donor who was either an allogeneic HSCT recipient or a stem cell or donor lymphocyte infusion donor (not recorded which). It is not recorded whose cells these are; they may come from a transplant donor. The V gene is TRBV5-6, the J gene TRBJ2-3; a possible D gene is TRBD2 (6 bases). Sequenced material: blood, either unsorted or a sorted T cell fraction (not recorded which). The CDR3 DNA sequence: TGTGCCAGCAGCTCCCCTTATCCGGGACTCAGCACAGATACGCAGTATTTT. Amino acid sequence: CASSSPYPGLSTDTQYF.